A single sample gave rise to the 24 T cell receptor beta chains below, sequenced in a study of siplizumab effects on memory and regulatory T cells. TCRdb's copy holds only in-frame clones and misses some; the assay was immunoSEQ multiplex PCR. The table records around 100,000 clones, over 85% of them present only once. Sequenced input: non-Treg CD4+ T cells sorted from blood. These receptors were taken from a human donor in good health.

In its sample, this clone was seen once. The gene calls are TRBV5-8 and TRBJ1-6; D may be TRBD1 (6 bases). CDR3 length: 13 amino acids. Germline V gene data show CDR1 as SGHTS and CDR2 as YDEGEE. Trimming removed 0 bases at V and 10 bases at J, with 8 bases between. This CDR3 reads CASSLDRESPLHF. CDR3 DNA sequence: TGTGCCAGCAGCTTGGACAGGGAGTCACCCCTCCACTTT. The full variable domain, in which reference TRBV5-8 and TRBJ1-6 provide the parts outside the CDR3, is EAGVTQSPTHLIKTRGQQATLRCSPISGHTSVYWYQQALGLGLQFLLWYDEGEERNRGNFPPRFSGRQFPNYSSELNVNALELEDSALYLCASSLDRESPLHFGNGTRLTVT.

The chain joins TRBV19 to TRBJ1-5, with a possible D match to TRBD1 (5 bases). CDR3 length: 14 amino acids. V gave up 3 bases and J gave up 6 bases, with 12 bases separating them. CDR1 is LNHDA, CDR2 SQIVND, per germline (reference sequence). The CDR3: CASSMVGEAQPQHF. CDR3 DNA sequence: TGTGCCAGTAGTATGGTGGGGGAGGCTCAGCCCCAGCATTTT.

The chain links TRBV6-5 to TRBJ2-2; 8 bases map to TRBD1. The germline CDR1 and CDR2 sequences are MNHEY and SVGAGI. J was trimmed by 4 bases and V by 7 bases; bases with no gene match: 8. The CDR3 has 15 amino acids. The CDR3 DNA is TGTGCCAGCAAGCTGACAGGGGCTACCACCGGGGAGCTGTTTTTT. This codes for CASKLTGATTGELFF.

The chain joins TRBV7-2 to TRBJ2-7; unclear D gene. The V gene lost 1 base and the J gene lost 1 base, with 14 bases spanning the gap. CDR3 size: 16 residues. The V gene's germline CDR1 is SGHTA and CDR2 FQGNSA. The CDR3 DNA sequence: TGTGCCAGCAGCTTAGAGTATAAAGGTCTTTCCTACGAGCAGTACTTC. This sequence encodes CASSLEYKGLSYEQYF.

In nucleotides, the CDR3 is TGTGCCAGCAGCTCCCTGGGTGGCAGGGACCCTGCAGCTTTCTTT. Translation: CASSSLGGRDPAAFF. The chain is built from TRBV5-6 and TRBJ1-1; tentatively, D is TRBD1 (5 bases). Germline V gives CDR1 SGHDT, CDR2 YYEEEE. V shed 3 bases and J shed 10 bases, with 22 bases lying between them. The CDR3 length is 15 residues.

This rearrangement joins TRBV5-8 to TRBJ2-1, with D hard to call. Germline V CDR1 and CDR2: SGHTS, YDEGEE. The CDR3 consists of 13 residues. Trimming left V 1 base short and J 3 bases short, with 5 bases between. The CDR3 DNA is TGTGCCAGCAGCTTGTTGGGCTACAATGAGCAGTTCTTC. It yields the protein CASSLLGYNEQFF.

V usage is TRBV5-6 and J usage is TRBJ2-2; no definite D call. This CDR3 spans 12 amino acids. Germline values: CDR1 SGHDT, CDR2 YYEEEE. Trimming shortened V by 3 bases and J by 1 base, and 1 base separated the two germline ends. The CDR3 loop reads CASSWNTGELFF. In DNA, the CDR3 is TGTGCCAGCAGCTGGAACACCGGGGAGCTGTTTTTT.

The chain combines TRBV7-8 with TRBJ2-7; D is unclear. The CDR3 contains 13 residues. V lost 1 base, J lost 3 bases, and 7 bases lay in between. Germline CDR1 is SGHVS and CDR2 is FQNEAQ. In DNA, the CDR3 is TGTGCCAGCAGCTTAGGGATCCTCTACGAGCAGTACTTC. Translated: CASSLGILYEQYF.

This clone has a single count. The V and J genes are TRBV19 and TRBJ2-7; D remains unclear. Germline V gives CDR1 LNHDA, CDR2 SQIVND (reference sequence). The V end lost 4 bases, the J end lost 7 bases, and 20 bases lay between the germline ends. The CDR3 has 15 amino acids. The CDR3 DNA sequence: TGTGCCAGTAGTAGAGCGAATGGGGTTTCGGTGGAGCAGTACTTC. This sequence encodes CASSRANGVSVEQYF.

In regard to this clone: Additional DNA sequences in this sample encode the identical CDR3. The gene calls are TRBV5-1 and TRBJ2-7, with 10 bases identical to TRBD2. Germline V gene lookup returns CDR1 SGHRS and CDR2 YFSETQ. J was trimmed by 3 bases and V by 0 bases; bases with no gene match: 0. The CDR3 runs 14 residues. The DNA of the CDR3 is TGCGCCAGCAGCTTGGTAGCGGGGGGCTACGAGCAGTACTTC. It translates to CASSLVAGGYEQYF.

This rearrangement joins TRBV5-6 to TRBJ2-1; D might be TRBD1 or TRBD2, each matching 5 bases. The CDR3 runs to 16 residues. From germline, CDR1 is SGHDT and CDR2 YYEEEE. Trimming removed 5 bases from V and 8 bases from J, with 23 bases in between. CDR3: CASSQTDRGWGDEQFF. CDR3 DNA sequence: TGTGCCAGCAGTCAAACTGACCGGGGATGGGGCGATGAGCAGTTCTTC.

The CDR3 loop is CASISWGLSSYEQYF. CDR3 DNA sequence: TGTGCCAGCATCTCTTGGGGGCTGAGCTCCTACGAGCAGTACTTC. The rearrangement joins TRBV28 to TRBJ2-7, with D perhaps matching TRBD1 (6 bases). The germline CDR1 and CDR2 sequences are MDHEN and SYDVKM. V gave up 7 bases and J gave up 0 bases, with 16 bases separating them. The CDR3 is 15 residues long.

This clone occurred a few times. This chain uses TRBV30 with TRBJ2-5, with 8 bases that match TRBD2. Germline CDR1 reads GTSNPN; CDR2 reads SVGIG (reference sequence). V lost 6 bases and J lost 5; bases outside the gene matches: 8. The CDR3 contains 13 residues. Here the CDR3 DNA reads TGTGCCTGCTCAAATAGCGGGGCCGAGACCCAGTACTTC. Encoded protein: CACSNSGAETQYF.

About this clone: The same CDR3 is also encoded by other DNA sequences in this sample. V is TRBV18 and J is TRBJ2-5; D is undetermined. The length of the CDR3 is 12 residues. V dropped 2 bases and J dropped 0 bases, with 1 base sitting between them. Per the germline V gene, CDR1 is KGHSH and CDR2 is LQKENI. The CDR3 DNA reads as TGTGCCAGCTCACCAAACCAAGAGACCCAGTACTTC. Its translation: CASSPNQETQYF.

The chain joins TRBV19 to TRBJ2-7, with D tentatively TRBD1 (6 bases). V was cut by 0 bases and J by 4 bases, with 13 bases left in between. Germline V gene sequence: CDR1 LNHDA, CDR2 SQIVND (reference sequence). This CDR3 is 15 amino acids long. CDR3 region: CASSIESGALYEQYF. The DNA of the CDR3 is TGTGCCAGTAGTATAGAATCAGGGGCCTTATACGAGCAGTACTTC.

The CDR3 here is CASSPSGGLNTEAFF. In DNA, the CDR3 is TGTGCCAGCAGTCCGTCCGGAGGGTTGAACACTGAAGCTTTCTTT. The chain combines TRBV2 with TRBJ1-1; no clear D. The germline gives CDR1 SNHLY, CDR2 FYNNEI. CDR3 length equals 15 residues. V lost 5 bases and J lost 0, with 13 bases in between.

V usage is TRBV7-3 and J usage is TRBJ2-1, with 10 bases aligning to TRBD2. CDR1 SGHTA and CDR2 FQGTGA come from the germline V gene. This CDR3 is built from 16 residues. V lost 5 bases to trimming and J lost 9 bases; unmatched junction nucleotides: 13. Here the CDR3 DNA reads TGTGCCAGCAGCACATCGATGGCTAGCGGGAGAGGTGAGCAGTTCTTC. This gives the protein CASSTSMASGRGEQFF.

The DNA of the CDR3 is TGTGCCACGAGAGGGCTTGGAAACACCATATATTTT. Translating it yields CATRGLGNTIYF. This chain uses TRBV19 with TRBJ1-3; D ambiguous. This CDR3 is 12 amino acids long. Germline CDR1 and CDR2: LNHDA and SQIVND (reference sequence). The V and J ends lost 10 bases and 3 bases respectively, with 10 bases between them. Filled out from reference TRBV19 and TRBJ1-3, the complete variable domain reads DGGITQSPKYLFRKEGQNVTLSCEQNLNHDAMYWYRQDPGQGLRLIYYSQIVNDFQKGDIAEGYSVSREKKESFPLTVTSAQKNPTAFYLCATRGLGNTIYFGEGSWLTVV.

The genes are TRBV30 and TRBJ2-1, with TRBD2 identical over 9 bases. CDR1 is GTSNPN, CDR2 SVGIG, per germline (reference sequence). With V trimmed by 8 bases and J by 7 bases, 15 bases remained unmatched. This CDR3 has 15 amino acids. The CDR3 region is CAGPIRETSGNEQFF. The CDR3 coding sequence is TGTGCCGGCCCGATCCGGGAGACTAGCGGAAATGAGCAGTTCTTC.

This clone was observed a single time. The chain combines TRBV7-2 with TRBJ1-2; D not certain. CDR1 and CDR2 from the germline V gene are SGHTA and FQGNSA. The CDR3 sequence is 13 residues long. Trimming cost V 2 bases and J 4 bases, with 8 bases left between them. The CDR3 coding sequence is TGTGCCAGCAGCTTATTGGTGGGCTATGGCTACACCTTC. It codes for CASSLLVGYGYTF.

The chain combines TRBV10-3 with TRBJ1-2; tentatively, D is TRBD1 (6 bases). Germline CDR1 reads ENHRY; CDR2 reads SYGVKD. The V gene lost 10 bases and the J gene lost 4 bases, with 16 bases spanning the gap. The CDR3 has 13 residues. The CDR3: CATSLTGAYGYTF. CDR3 nucleotides: TGTGCCACCTCCTTGACAGGCGCCTATGGCTACACCTTC.

This chain joins TRBV9 and TRBJ2-3; a possible D gene is TRBD2 (7 bases). The germline V gene has CDR1 SGDLS and CDR2 YYNGEE. Trimming shortened V by 4 bases and J by 4 bases, and 22 bases separated the two germline ends. This CDR3 comprises 17 residues. This CDR3 reads CASSPLGGGSFADTQYF. CDR3 sequence (DNA): TGTGCCAGCAGCCCCCTGGGAGGGGGGAGTTTCGCAGATACGCAGTATTTT.

Only one count was recorded for this clone. This rearrangement joins TRBV4-2 to TRBJ2-3; 11 bases agree with TRBD2. There are 16 residues in the CDR3. Trimming at V came to 1 base and at J to 4 bases, leaving 4 bases not matched to a gene. CDR1 is LGHNA, CDR2 YNFKEQ, per germline. The CDR3 sequence is CASSQGSGRAPDTQYF. In DNA form, the CDR3 reads TGTGCCAGCAGCCAAGGTAGCGGGAGGGCCCCAGATACGCAGTATTTT.

The chain recombines TRBV9 with TRBJ2-1; TRBD2 matches 8 bases. The V gene's germline CDR1 is SGDLS and CDR2 YYNGEE. The CDR3 runs 15 residues. Losses at the gene ends were 4 bases for V and 2 bases for J; bases not matched to a gene: 5. The CDR3 is CASSSGTRTYNEQFF. The CDR3 DNA is TGTGCCAGCAGCTCGGGGACTAGAACCTACAATGAGCAGTTCTTC.